In this sample, the clone carrying this T cell receptor beta chain turned up a few times. The data stem from a study of blood T cell repertoires in COVID-19. Across the study: Donors in the United States, Italy and Spain gave samples during acute or convalescent COVID-19. Sample material is recorded as cDNA or gDNA derived from T cells, B-cell-depleted T cells, or PBMCs.

V lost 3 bases to trimming and J lost 6 bases, with 15 bases between them. The germline gives CDR1 LNHDA, CDR2 SQIVND (reference sequence). The CDR3 spans 16 residues. The repertoire was sequenced with immunoSEQ multiplex PCR; TCRdb's copy has only in-frame clones and lacks some. The sample records tens of thousands of clones, roughly 84% being singletons. Specimen: peripheral blood. The clonotype comes from an elderly woman in a cohort sampled during active or convalescent COVID-19. V is TRBV19 and J is TRBJ1-6, with D unresolved. The CDR3 spells CASSMVGTSSNSPLHF. The CDR3 DNA is TGTGCCAGTAGTATGGTGGGCACCTCGTCTAATTCACCCCTCCACTTT.